Each of the 27 T cell receptor beta chains below was sequenced from the same sample in a study of cytomegalovirus exposure and HLA in healthy donors. It was with 60 Vbeta and 13 Jbeta primers that the PCR ran. Assay: immunoSEQ multiplex PCR; the TCRdb copy retains only in-frame clones and omits some. The sample has around 230,000 clones, 82% seen once; the top ten hold roughly 5.5%. Sequencing used PBMCs. The receptors derive from a man in his forties in good health and CMV-seropositive.

The gene calls are TRBV4-2 and TRBJ2-3; 7 bases map to TRBD2. J lost 4 bases, V lost 2 bases, and 6 bases had no gene match. This CDR3 is built from 15 residues. Per germline, CDR1 LGHNA and CDR2 YNFKEQ. CDR3 nucleotides: TGTGCCAGCAGCCAAAGTTCAGGACTAGCAGATACGCAGTATTTT. Its translation: CASSQSSGLADTQYF.

This clone was detected only once. CDR3 DNA sequence: TGTGCCAGCAGTTTATCGCCTCCCAGGGGAGAACCCACAGATACGCAGTATTTT. As protein: CASSLSPPRGEPTDTQYF. The chain joins TRBV27 to TRBJ2-3, with D possibly being TRBD1 (6 bases). Germline-derived CDR1 and CDR2 are MNHEY and SMNVEV (reference sequence). Between the trimmed V and J ends, which lost 0 bases and 2 bases, there was a span of 18 bases. This CDR3 is built from 18 residues.

The CDR3 sequence is CASSVVGQGRRDIQYF. As DNA, the CDR3 is TGTGCCAGCAGTGTAGTGGGACAGGGTCGAAGAGACATTCAGTACTTC. This chain links TRBV6-1 with TRBJ2-4; 9 bases match TRBD1. Germline V gene lookup returns CDR1 MNHNS and CDR2 SASEGT. This CDR3 contains 16 residues. The ends lost 4 bases at V and 8 bases at J; junction bases unmatched: 12.

The V and J genes are TRBV11-1 and TRBJ2-6; perhaps TRBD2 as D (6 bases). V shed 7 bases and J shed 0 bases, with 10 bases lying between them. The germline gives CDR1 SGHAT, CDR2 FQDESV (reference sequence). The CDR3 runs 15 residues. Here the CDR3 reads CASNAGGSGANVLTF. The CDR3 DNA sequence: TGTGCCAGCAATGCCGGGGGCTCTGGGGCCAACGTCCTGACTTTC.

This clone occurred a few times. CDR3 residues: CSVADSRYEQYF. CDR3 sequence (DNA): TGCAGCGTTGCTGACAGCCGCTACGAGCAGTACTTC. The rearrangement links TRBV29-1 to TRBJ2-7; tentatively, D is TRBD1 (5 bases). V was cut by 4 bases and J by 3 bases, with 10 bases left in between. CDR3 length equals 12 residues. Germline V gives CDR1 SQVTM, CDR2 ANQGSEA.

This chain connects TRBV19 to TRBJ2-2, with 8 bases that match TRBD1. In germline, CDR1 is LNHDA, CDR2 SQIVND (reference sequence). Trimming at V came to 4 bases and at J to 6 bases, leaving 1 base not matched to a gene. The CDR3 has 13 residues. CDR3 sequence reads: CASSRTGPGELFF. Written as DNA, the CDR3 is TGTGCCAGTAGTAGGACAGGGCCCGGGGAGCTGTTTTTT.

This clone was seen a single time. This specimen includes other DNA sequences encoding the same CDR3. The gene calls are TRBV5-1 and TRBJ2-2; 8 nucleotides agree with TRBD2. CDR1 and CDR2 (germline): SGHRS, YFSETQ. The CDR3 is 15 amino acids. Germline trimming cut 0 bases from V and 4 bases from J; bases unmatched to any gene: 2. The CDR3 bases are TGCGCCAGCAGCTTGGATGGACTAGCCACCGGGGAGCTGTTTTTT. This encodes CASSLDGLATGELFF.

The V and J genes are TRBV5-6 and TRBJ1-5; D gene ambiguous. CDR3 size: 15 residues. V was pared by 0 bases and J by 4 bases, with 11 bases between. The germline gives CDR1 SGHDT, CDR2 YYEEEE. The CDR3 region has the DNA TGTGCCAGCAGCTTGGGTGTCAATAGAAATCAGCCCCAGCATTTT. It encodes CASSLGVNRNQPQHF.

The chain is built from TRBV5-1 and TRBJ2-1; 11 bases align to TRBD2. The CDR3 consists of 16 residues. Germline V lookup: CDR1 SGHRS, CDR2 YFSETQ. With 3 bases clipped from V and 7 bases from J, the junction kept 9 bases outside the gene matches. The CDR3: CASSSTGSGRVNEQFF. The CDR3 DNA reads TGCGCCAGCAGCTCAACGGGTAGCGGGAGGGTTAATGAGCAGTTCTTC.

V gene TRBV2 combines with J gene TRBJ2-1, with a weak D call TRBD2 (5 bases). The germline gives CDR1 SNHLY, CDR2 FYNNEI. The CDR3 sequence is 15 residues long. V shed 6 bases and J shed 0 bases, with 12 bases lying between them. The CDR3: CASRPAALSYNEQFF. The CDR3 DNA is TGTGCCAGCAGGCCAGCGGCCCTCTCCTACAATGAGCAGTTCTTC.

The chain has TRBV7-9 and TRBJ2-7, with a weak D call TRBD2 (6 bases). Trimming shortened V by 3 bases and J by 0 bases, and 9 bases separated the two germline ends. Germline CDR1 SEHNR, CDR2 FQNEAQ (reference sequence). The CDR3 is 14 residues long. The CDR3 DNA is TGTGCCAGCAGCTTTCGCGGGACCTCCTACGAGCAGTACTTC. This encodes CASSFRGTSYEQYF.

The gene calls are TRBV6-1 and TRBJ2-7, with D possibly matching TRBD1 (6 bases). The V gene's germline CDR1 is MNHNS and CDR2 SASEGT. The CDR3 runs 15 residues. Trimming cost V 6 bases and J 0 bases, with 15 bases left between them. The CDR3 reads CASRGAHRPSYEQYV. The CDR3, as DNA: TGTGCCAGCAGGGGGGCGCATCGCCCCTCCTACGAGCAGTACGTC.

The chain is built from TRBV2 and TRBJ2-7; 7 nucleotides align to TRBD1. V gave up 6 bases and J gave up 2 bases; unmatched junction bases: 10. Germline CDR1 reads SNHLY; CDR2 reads FYNNEI. The CDR3 has 15 residues. CDR3 DNA: TGTGCCAGCAGCTACAGGGGCCAAACTACCTACGAGCAGTACGTC. Protein sequence: CASSYRGQTTYEQYV.

In the case of this clone: This sample also contains other DNA sequences that code for the same CDR3. The chain is built from TRBV5-1 and TRBJ2-3, with D tentatively TRBD2 (5 bases). The V end was cut by 2 bases, the J end by 6 bases, with 7 bases between. This CDR3 is built from 12 residues. CDR1 and CDR2 from the germline V gene are SGHRS and YFSETQ. The CDR3 is CASSLGLDTQYF. The CDR3 DNA reads as TGCGCCAGCAGCTTAGGACTTGATACGCAGTATTTT.

V and J are TRBV4-2 and TRBJ1-5, with D perhaps matching TRBD1 (5 bases). V was cut by 0 bases and J by 6 bases, with 12 bases left in between. Germline V gene lookup returns CDR1 LGHNA and CDR2 YNFKEQ. This CDR3 contains 15 residues. This CDR3 reads CASSQEVGGSQPQHF. The CDR3 DNA reads TGTGCCAGCAGCCAAGAAGTTGGGGGGTCTCAGCCCCAGCATTTT.

The rearrangement uses TRBV5-4 and TRBJ2-3; 7 bases align to TRBD1. The germline CDR1 and CDR2 sequences are SGHNT and YYREEE (reference sequence). The CDR3 is 12 amino acids. The V gene end was trimmed by 4 bases and the J gene end by 9 bases; junction bases not matched to a gene: 5. Here the CDR3 reads CASSADRATQYF. DNA for the CDR3: TGTGCCAGCAGCGCAGACAGGGCCACGCAGTATTTT.

The chain employs TRBV6-5 and TRBJ2-7, with D tentatively TRBD2 (6 bases). V was shortened by 7 bases and J by 2 bases, with 18 bases between the two germline ends. The CDR3 length is 15 residues. The germline CDR1 and CDR2 sequences are MNHEY and SVGAGI. CDR3 nucleotide sequence: TGTGCCAGCAAACTGTCCCGGGAGAGGGCCTACGAGCAGTACTTC. It codes for CASKLSRERAYEQYF.

This clone came up once. The rearrangement uses TRBV5-1 and TRBJ2-3, with unresolved D. The CDR3 sequence is 16 residues long. Per germline, CDR1 SGHRS and CDR2 YFSETQ. Trimming left V 0 bases short and J 2 bases short, with 13 bases between. DNA for the CDR3: TGCGCCAGCAGCTTGGGACCCACTACCAACACAGATACGCAGTATTTT. It is translated as CASSLGPTTNTDTQYF.

The rearrangement links TRBV19 to TRBJ1-5; tentative D call: TRBD1 (5 bases). Germline V lookup: CDR1 LNHDA, CDR2 SQIVND (reference sequence). V was trimmed by 2 bases and J by 7 bases, leaving 15 bases between them. The CDR3 totals 15 residues. For the CDR3, the DNA is TGTGCCAGTAGTATATCCCCCAGGAGGGGACAGCCCCAGCATTTT. Protein product: CASSISPRRGQPQHF.

The chain is built from TRBV5-1 and TRBJ2-5, with 12 bases that match TRBD2. The DNA end lines up better with TRBJ2-7; the J call may be wrong. Germline CDR1 SGHRS, CDR2 YFSETQ. CDR3 length: 15 amino acids. The DNA of the CDR3 is TGCGCCAGCAGCTCGTGGACTAGCGGGGCCTACGAGCAGTACTTC. Its translation is CASSSWTSGAYEQYF.

Details on this clone: Other nucleotide sequences in the sample specify the same CDR3. The J gene is TRBJ1-3, the V gene TRBV6-5; 7 positions agree with TRBD1. Germline V gene data show CDR1 as MNHEY and CDR2 as SVGAGI. The V and J ends lost 8 bases and 0 bases, in that order; junction bases with no gene match: 4. The CDR3 length is 14 residues. DNA for the CDR3: TGTGCCAGCTCCCGGGACAGCTCTGGAAACACCATATATTTT. It translates to CASSRDSSGNTIYF.

The V gene is TRBV7-3, the J gene TRBJ2-3; D gene ambiguous. The CDR3 covers 12 residues. The V gene's germline CDR1 is SGHTA and CDR2 FQGTGA. V lost 4 bases and J 5 bases, leaving 7 bases between the germline ends. Here the CDR3 reads CASSSERDTQYF. As DNA, the CDR3 is TGTGCCAGCAGCTCAGAGCGAGATACGCAGTATTTT.

The chain has TRBV4-1 and TRBJ2-7, with 7 nucleotides matching TRBD1. V shed 2 bases, J shed 5 bases, and the junction held 6 bases outside the gene matches. Germline CDR1 MGHRA, CDR2 YSYEKL. The CDR3 totals 14 residues. The CDR3 reads CASSQRQGDDEQYV. The CDR3, as DNA: TGCGCCAGCAGCCAAAGACAGGGCGATGACGAGCAGTACGTC.

The rearrangement links TRBV19 to TRBJ2-3; TRBD2 matches 8 bases. CDR3 length: 15 residues. Per the germline V gene, CDR1 is LNHDA and CDR2 is SQIVND (reference sequence). Losses at the gene ends were 6 bases for V and 3 bases for J; bases not matched to a gene: 8. The CDR3 region has the DNA TGTGCCAGTAGCATAAGCGGGAGTTGGACAGATACGCAGTATTTT. Residues: CASSISGSWTDTQYF.

The J gene is TRBJ2-1, the V gene TRBV5-8; 13 positions agree with TRBD2. This CDR3 contains 16 residues. V dropped 3 bases and J dropped 5; count of bases not matched to a gene: 5. The germline V gene encodes CDR1 SGHTS and CDR2 YDEGEE. CDR3 in amino acids: CASSSRLAGGHNEQFF. In DNA form, the CDR3 reads TGTGCCAGCAGCTCAAGACTAGCGGGAGGCCACAATGAGCAGTTCTTC.

J is TRBJ1-2 and V is TRBV27; 7 bases are a match to TRBD1. The V segment lost 3 bases and the J segment 4 bases; nucleotides outside the gene matches: 5. The germline V gene encodes CDR1 MNHEY and CDR2 SMNVEV (reference sequence). This CDR3 has 14 residues. The DNA of the CDR3 is TGTGCCAGCAGTTTGAGGGGGACAGTCTATGGCTACACCTTC. Translated: CASSLRGTVYGYTF.

The chain joins TRBV5-1 to TRBJ2-1; unclear D gene. Germline V gene sequence: CDR1 SGHRS, CDR2 YFSETQ. This CDR3 region has 15 residues. V lost 4 bases and J lost 5, with 16 bases in between. Written as DNA, the CDR3 is TGCGCCAGCAGCCCCGGAGACGGCCCTCACAATGAGCAGTTCTTC. Translated: CASSPGDGPHNEQFF.